This T cell receptor beta chain stems from a study of cytomegalovirus exposure and HLA in healthy donors. This clone appeared a single time. Per the germline V gene, CDR1 is SGHRS and CDR2 is YFSETQ. The CDR3 is 17 amino acids. Primers for the PCR totalled 60 Vbeta and 13 Jbeta. TCRdb's copy holds only in-frame clones and misses some; the assay was immunoSEQ multiplex PCR. This sample has roughly 120,000 clones, with around three quarters found just once. The J gene is TRBJ2-5, the V gene TRBV5-1; 10 bases match TRBD1. The DNA end is a closer match to TRBJ2-7, so the J assignment may be wrong. Sequenced sample: PBMCs. This receptor was obtained from a man between 18 and 35 years old in good health and CMV-seropositive. The CDR3 DNA is TGCGCCAGCAGCTTGGAAATCCGGGACAGGGGAGCCTACGAGCAGTACTTC. It codes for CASSLEIRDRGAYEQYF.